The rows below give T cell receptor beta chains drawn from one sample of a study of identical twins. TCRdb processed the 5' RACE reads anew with MiXCR; each CDR3 protein has one entry. The sample lists 200,000 to 250,000 distinct CDR3 sequences, approximately 7% occurring once. The same sample was also studied in work on yellow fever vaccine responses in identical twins.

Sequencing was done on a sample of memory (CD45RO+) T cells sorted from blood. The origin of the receptors is a woman between 18 and 29 years old in good health. The CDR3 runs from the conserved cysteine through the conserved F or W. D genes are given only for firm matches. Only part of the rows carry a size: once, few, many, or a class if the clone is expanded.

size	V	J	D	DNA	CDR3
few	TRBV12-3/TRBV12-4	TRBJ1-3	-	TGTGCCAGCACCACGTGGCAGGCAGCAGGAAACACCATATATTTT	CASTTWQAAGNTIYF
-	TRBV6-7	TRBJ2-3	-	TGTGCCAGCAGTTACTCGGAAAAGGCCAGCACAGATACGCAGTATTTT	CASSYSEKASTDTQYF
many	TRBV6-4	TRBJ2-3	-	TGTGCCAGCAGTGACAAGGCCACAGATACGCAGTATTTT	CASSDKATDTQYF
few	TRBV20-1	TRBJ2-1	TRBD2	TGCAGTGCCAGGACGCCGGGACTAGATTACAATGAGCAGTTCTTC	CSARTPGLDYNEQFF
-	TRBV3-1	TRBJ2-5	TRBD2	TGTGCCAGCAGCCAGGCAGGAGCGGGGTTACAAGAGACCCAGTACTTC	CASSQAGAGLQETQYF
many	TRBV4-1	TRBJ2-7	TRBD2	TGCGCCAGCAGCCAAGATTTCGCTAGCGGGAGGGCCCTCGAGCAGTACTTC	CASSQDFASGRALEQYF
-	TRBV20-1	TRBJ1-1	TRBD1	TGCAGTGCCCCCGGACAGGGTTTTGACACTGAAGCTTTCTTT	CSAPGQGFDTEAFF
many	TRBV28	TRBJ2-7	-	TGTGCCAGCAGCAGGACGGATAGTAGCTCCTACGAGCAGTACTTC	CASSRTDSSSYEQYF
many	TRBV7-2	TRBJ2-7	TRBD1	TGTGCCAGCAGCCGTCAGAGGGGGCGCGAGCAGTACTTC	CASSRQRGREQYF
few	TRBV27	TRBJ2-2	-	TGTGCCAGCAGGCAACGGAAGAACACCGGGGAGCTGTTTTTT	CASRQRKNTGELFF
many	TRBV28	TRBJ1-2	-	TGTGCCAGCAAGGGACAAGGACGGGGGGACAACTATGGCTACACCTTC	CASKGQGRGDNYGYTF
many	TRBV20-1	TRBJ2-1	TRBD2	TGCAGTGCTGGTGGTCCTAGCGGGGGAGCCCTCAATGAGCAGTTCTTC	CSAGGPSGGALNEQFF
many	TRBV28	TRBJ1-4	-	TGTGCCAGCAGTCCCCTCCTGCTAGAAGACGGCAATGAAAAACTGTTTTTT	CASSPLLLEDGNEKLFF
-	TRBV28	TRBJ2-6	-	TGTGCCAGCAGTTCGCAGTACTCTGGGGCCAACGTCCTGACTTTC	CASSSQYSGANVLTF
-	TRBV6-1	TRBJ2-5	TRBD2	TGTGCCAGCAGTGAAGCGCGGGGGGCTGAAGAGACCCAGTACTTC	CASSEARGAEETQYF
few	TRBV3-1	TRBJ2-7	TRBD2	TGTGCCAGCAGCCCCCGTGGTAGCGGGAGGGCCTCCTACGAGCAGTACTTC	CASSPRGSGRASYEQYF
many	TRBV5-1	TRBJ2-3	-	TGCGCCAGCAGCTTGGCCTATCTAAGCACAGATACGCAGTATTTT	CASSLAYLSTDTQYF
-	TRBV5-1	TRBJ2-3	TRBD2	TGCGCCAGCAGCTTTACTAGCGGATACACAGATACGCAGTGTTTT	CASSFTSGYTDTQCF
many	TRBV29-1	TRBJ1-1	-	TGCAGCGTTGAACGGATGAACACTGAAGCTTTCTTT	CSVERMNTEAFF
many	TRBV20-1	TRBJ2-7	-	TGCAGTGCTAGAGACCCGACTGGTTACGAGCAGTACTTC	CSARDPTGYEQYF
many	TRBV11-2	TRBJ2-6	TRBD1	TGTGCCAGCACCCAGGGGGCAAAACGCTCTGGGGCCAACGTCCTGACTTTC	CASTQGAKRSGANVLTF
few	TRBV20-1	TRBJ1-1	-	TGCAGTGCTAGAGTGATCCGGGACGGGATCATGAACACTGAAGCTTTCTTT	CSARVIRDGIMNTEAFF
few	TRBV6-5	TRBJ2-2	-	TGTGCCAGCAGTTTGTCGGGCAGGGCTGACGGGGAGCTGTTTTTT	CASSLSGRADGELFF
-	TRBV5-4	TRBJ1-1	TRBD1	TGTGCCAGCAGCTCTCGGGACAGCGGGTTCCTGAACACTGAAGCTTTCTTT	CASSSRDSGFLNTEAFF
few	TRBV4-2	TRBJ1-1	-	TGTGCCAGCAGCCCAACGATGAACACTGAAGCTTTCTTT	CASSPTMNTEAFF
many	TRBV6-1	TRBJ2-4	TRBD1	TGTGCCAGCAGCCTGGGACAGGGCCTAGCCAAAAACATTCAGTACTTC	CASSLGQGLAKNIQYF
few	TRBV27	TRBJ1-2	TRBD1	TGTGCCAGCAGCCGGACGGGACAGGTTCGCTATGGCTACACCTTC	CASSRTGQVRYGYTF
many	TRBV12-3/TRBV12-4	TRBJ2-3	TRBD1	TGTGCCAGCGCCGTCCGGGACAGACCACATACGCAGTATTTT	CASAVRDRPHTQYF
many	TRBV12-3/TRBV12-4	TRBJ2-2	TRBD1	TGTGCCAGCAGTTTTTCGCAGGGGGCCGGGGAGCTGTTTTTT	CASSFSQGAGELFF
-	TRBV27	TRBJ2-1	TRBD1	TGTGCCAGCAGTACCGACAGGGTTCTGTTCTTC	CASSTDRVLFF
-	TRBV5-1	TRBJ2-5	-	TGCGCCAGCAGCTTCTTGGAGGGCCAAGAGACCCAGTACTTC	CASSFLEGQETQYF
many	TRBV5-1	TRBJ2-3	-	TGCGCCAGCAGCTTGCTTGGAGGCCCAGATACGCAGTATTTT	CASSLLGGPDTQYF
few	TRBV24-1	TRBJ2-5	-	TGTGCCACCAGTGACCGCACTGAGGCTAGCCGAGAGACCCAGTACTTC	CATSDRTEASRETQYF
many	TRBV2	TRBJ2-3	-	TGTGCCAGCAGTGAACTACTATCCACAGATACGCAGTATTTT	CASSELLSTDTQYF
few	TRBV7-9	TRBJ2-3	-	TGTGCCAGCACGGGGCGGGCCGGAGATACGCAGTATTTT	CASTGRAGDTQYF